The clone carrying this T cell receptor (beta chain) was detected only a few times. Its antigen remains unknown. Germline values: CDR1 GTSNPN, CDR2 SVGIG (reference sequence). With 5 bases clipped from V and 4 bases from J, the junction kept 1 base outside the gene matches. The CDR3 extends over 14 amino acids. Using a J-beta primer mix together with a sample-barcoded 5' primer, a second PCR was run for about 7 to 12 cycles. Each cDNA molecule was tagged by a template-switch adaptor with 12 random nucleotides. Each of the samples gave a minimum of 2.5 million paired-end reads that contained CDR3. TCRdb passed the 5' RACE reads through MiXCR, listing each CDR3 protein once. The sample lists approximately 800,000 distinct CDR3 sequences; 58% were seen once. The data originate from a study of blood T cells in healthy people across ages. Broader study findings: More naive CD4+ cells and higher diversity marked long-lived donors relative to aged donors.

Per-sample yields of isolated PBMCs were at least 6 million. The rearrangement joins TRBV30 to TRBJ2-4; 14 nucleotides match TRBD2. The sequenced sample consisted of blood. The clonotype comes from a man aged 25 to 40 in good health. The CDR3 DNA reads TGTGCCTGGGGGACTAGCGGGGGAAAAAACATTCAGTACTTC. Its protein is CAWGTSGGKNIQYF.